The 8 T cell receptor beta chains below were found in one sample sequenced in a study of cytomegalovirus exposure and HLA in healthy donors. The PCR was carried out with 60 Vbeta primers and 13 Jbeta primers. The method was immunoSEQ multiplex PCR; TCRdb's version includes in-frame clones alone and lacks a portion of them. The sample carries 140,000 or so clones, roughly 90% recorded once. The sequencing input was PBMCs. These receptors all come from a woman aged 40 to 55 in good health and CMV-seronegative.

The chain has TRBV5-5 and TRBJ1-4; TRBD1 matches at 9 bases. The germline V gene encodes CDR1 SGHKS and CDR2 YYEKEE (reference sequence). V shed 5 bases, J shed 7 bases, and the junction held 12 bases outside the gene matches. This CDR3 spans 16 amino acids. The CDR3 reads CASRFSQTGGGEKLFF. The CDR3 nucleotides read TGTGCCAGCAGGTTCTCTCAGACAGGGGGGGGTGAAAAACTGTTTTTT.

V is TRBV29-1 and J is TRBJ2-3; D gene ambiguous. V was pared by 4 bases and J by 8 bases, with 13 bases between. Germline CDR1 and CDR2: SQVTM and ANQGSEA. CDR3 length equals 12 residues. The DNA of the CDR3 is TGCAGCGTTGGTGTTGATCCGGGTACGCAGTATTTT. It is translated as CSVGVDPGTQYF.

The count of this clone is one. This rearrangement joins TRBV28 to TRBJ2-5; D is possibly TRBD1 (6 bases). The better agreement between TRBJ2-7 and the DNA end casts doubt on the J call. Germline V CDR1 and CDR2: MDHEN, SYDVKM. CDR3 length equals 21 residues. The CDR3 DNA reads TGTGCCAGCAGTTCCCCACAGGCGGTACAGGCAGGGGTCATCCTCTCCTACGAGCAGTACTTC. This translates into CASSSPQAVQAGVILSYEQYF.

Here the CDR3 DNA reads TGTGCCAGCAGTCGACAGGGGATGGGTGGGACTGAAGCTTTCTTT. Encoded protein: CASSRQGMGGTEAFF. The rearrangement links TRBV6-5 to TRBJ1-1; 8 nucleotides match TRBD1. Germline V gives CDR1 MNHEY, CDR2 SVGAGI. The CDR3 consists of 15 residues. V gave up 5 bases and J gave up 5 bases; unmatched junction bases: 10.

The chain employs TRBV2 and TRBJ1-2, with no clear D. This CDR3 is 15 amino acids long. The V end was cut by 5 bases, the J end by 2 bases, with 15 bases between. The germline CDR1 and CDR2 sequences are SNHLY and FYNNEI. DNA of the CDR3: TGTGCCAGCAGTCACCCAGGAATATCGAACTATGGCTACACCTTC. This codes for CASSHPGISNYGYTF. Supplemented by reference TRBV2 and TRBJ1-2, the full variable domain reads EPEVTQTPSHQVTQMGQEVILRCVPISNHLYFYWYRQILGQKVEFLVSFYNNEISEKSEIFDDQFSVERPDGSNFTLKIRSTKLEDSAMYFCASSHPGISNYGYTFGSGTRLTVV.

The rearrangement uses TRBV6-5 and TRBJ1-4; TRBD1 might be the D (6 bases). Trimming removed 0 bases at V and 0 bases at J, with 8 bases between. Germline V gene lookup returns CDR1 MNHEY and CDR2 SVGAGI. The CDR3 runs 16 residues. CDR3 in DNA: TGTGCCAGCAGTTACTCAGGGGGATCAACTAATGAAAAACTGTTTTTT. Translation: CASSYSGGSTNEKLFF.

The chain combines TRBV7-9 with TRBJ1-4; TRBD1 matches 8 bases. The J segment lost 7 bases and the V segment lost 3 bases, leaving 10 bases of the junction unmatched. Germline V gene lookup returns CDR1 SEHNR and CDR2 FQNEAQ (reference sequence). There are 16 residues in the CDR3. The CDR3 DNA follows: TGTGCCAGCAGCTTGGGTGACAGGGGTCGGGGTGAAAAACTGTTTTTT. Translation: CASSLGDRGRGEKLFF.

The chain links TRBV6-5 to TRBJ2-7; 9 positions agree with TRBD1. V lost 6 bases, J lost 5 bases, and 8 bases stayed unmatched. Germline assignment: CDR1 MNHEY and CDR2 SVGAGI. The CDR3 runs to 14 residues. The DNA for the CDR3 is TGTGCCAGCAGCACCGGGACAGGGCTCGACGAGCAGTACTTC. Protein sequence: CASSTGTGLDEQYF.